Below are 8 T cell receptor beta chains sequenced from a single sample in a study of Graves' ophthalmopathy and Graves' hyperthyroidism. RNA transcripts were the source from which TCR beta CDR3 regions were amplified. The library came from an HTBI-primed first-round RT-PCR and a second-round multiplex PCR. One entry per CDR3 protein results from TCRdb running MiXCR on the multiplex PCR reads. The data show 340,000 or so distinct CDR3 sequences, with 15% to 20% seen just once and 9% to 15% held by the top ten. Sequences were obtained from peripheral blood. All receptors come from an adult man with Graves' ophthalmopathy.

With regard to this clonotype: With a much larger clone just one base away, this may be a read error. Without the conserved terminal phenylalanine or tryptophan, this CDR3 likely stems from a read error. V usage is TRBV19 and J usage is TRBJ1-5; possibly TRBD1 for D (5 bases). CDR1 and CDR2 from the germline V gene are LNHDA and SQIVND (reference sequence). This CDR3 has 13 amino acids. V lost 10 bases to trimming and J lost 7 bases, with 17 bases between them. The CDR3 DNA sequence: TGTGCCACCCAATTCGGGGCTTCACAGCCCCAGCATATT. It yields the protein CATQFGASQPQHI.

This clonotype has at least ten counts. The chain has TRBV6-2 or TRBV6-3 and TRBJ1-5; no clear D gene. This CDR3 is built from 14 residues. CDR1 is MNHEY and CDR2 is SVGEGT in the germline V gene. The ends were cut back, 1 base at V and 1 base at J, with 5 bases in the middle. This chain's CDR3 is CASSYLGSNQPQHF. CDR3 sequence (DNA): TGTGCCAGCAGTTACTTGGGGAGCAATCAGCCCCAGCATTTT.

This clonotype was seen repeatedly, ten times or more. The chain employs TRBV6-5 and TRBJ1-2; D is unclear. The length of the CDR3 is 14 residues. V was pared by 2 bases and J by 4 bases, with 11 bases between. Germline V gene data show CDR1 as MNHEY and CDR2 as SVGAGI. CDR3 in DNA: TGTGCCAGCAGTTACCAGAGGGTTAGCTATGGCTACACCTTC. The encoded protein is CASSYQRVSYGYTF.

This chain links TRBV6-1 with TRBJ2-2, with D hard to call. The V end lost 6 bases, the J end lost 11 bases, and 16 bases lay between the germline ends. CDR1 MNHNS and CDR2 SASEGT come from the germline V gene. The CDR3 sequence is 13 residues long. The CDR3 here is CASSQITKEELFF. The CDR3 nucleotides read TGTGCCAGCAGCCAAATCACAAAAGAAGAGCTGTTTTTT.

This clonotype was seen many times. The chain uses TRBV7-3 and TRBJ2-7, with TRBD2 as a possible D gene (6 bases). The CDR3 length is 14 residues. The germline CDR1 and CDR2 sequences are SGHTA and FQGTGA. The V end lost 1 base, the J end lost 13 bases, and 20 bases lay between the germline ends. The chain's CDR3 is CASSLMEGRSGFYF. In DNA, the CDR3 is TGTGCCAGCAGCTTAATGGAGGGTCGTTCGGGGTTTTACTTC.

There are many counts of this clonotype. The chain uses TRBV7-9 and TRBJ2-7, with D perhaps TRBD1 (6 bases). Trimming left V 5 bases short and J 7 bases short, with 18 bases between. This CDR3 spans 14 amino acids. CDR1 SEHNR and CDR2 FQNEAQ come from the germline V gene (reference sequence). The CDR3 DNA reads as TGTGCCAGCAGCCAGGGACACCTCACGCAAGAGCAGTACTTC. Translated: CASSQGHLTQEQYF.

This chain joins TRBV5-1 and TRBJ2-5, with D perhaps given as TRBD1 or TRBD2 (5 bases each). Trimming pared 5 bases from V and 0 bases from J, leaving 8 bases between. CDR1 is SGHRS, CDR2 YFSETQ, per germline. There are 13 residues in the CDR3. In DNA, the CDR3 is TGCGCCAGCAGAGGGACGTACCAAGAGACCCAGTACTTC. This sequence encodes CASRGTYQETQYF. The full variable domain, in which reference TRBV5-1 and TRBJ2-5 provide the parts outside the CDR3, is KAGVTQTPRYLIKTRGQQVTLSCSPISGHRSVSWYQQTPGQGLQFLFEYFSETQRNKGNFPGRFSGRQFSNSRSEMNVSTLELGDSALYLCASRGTYQETQYFGPGTRLLVL.

This clonotype occurred many times. The rearrangement links TRBV7-8 to TRBJ2-7; TRBD2 matches 9 bases. The CDR3 has 16 amino acids. V was clipped by 4 bases and J by 0 bases; unmatched bases: 7. Germline CDR1 and CDR2: SGHVS and FQNEAQ. DNA for the CDR3: TGTGCCAGCAGCTCGATAGCGGGAGAGGGCTCCTACGAGCAGTACTTC. As protein: CASSSIAGEGSYEQYF.